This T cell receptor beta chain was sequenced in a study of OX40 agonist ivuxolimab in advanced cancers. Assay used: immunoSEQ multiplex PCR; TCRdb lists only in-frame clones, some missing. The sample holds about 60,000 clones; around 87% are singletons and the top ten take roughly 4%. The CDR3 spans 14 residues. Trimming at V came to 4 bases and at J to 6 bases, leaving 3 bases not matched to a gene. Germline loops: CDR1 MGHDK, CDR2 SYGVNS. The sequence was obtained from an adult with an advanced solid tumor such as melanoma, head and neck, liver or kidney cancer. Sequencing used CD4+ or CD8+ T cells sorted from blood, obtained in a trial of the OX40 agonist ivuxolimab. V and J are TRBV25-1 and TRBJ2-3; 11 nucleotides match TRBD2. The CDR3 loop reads CASSASSGGDTQYF. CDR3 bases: TGTGCCAGCAGTGCCTCTAGCGGGGGGGATACGCAGTATTTT.